The clone carrying this TCR beta chain was recorded many times. Its antigen is undetermined. The source of the sample is a study of CD8 T cells in ankylosing spondylitis. Libraries for TCR beta were made by quantitative 5'-RACE with molecular barcodes. TCRdb passed the 5' RACE reads through MiXCR, listing each CDR3 protein once. The table has some 840,000 distinct CDR3 sequences, 12% seen once. Points from the study as a whole: Researchers report that disease-linked clones proved CD8+ and relatively rare in peripheral blood. Made up of eight highly homologous variants, a TCR beta motif appeared characteristic of ankylosing spondylitis blood. In synovial fluid and blood from reactive arthritis, some motif variants were previously reported. Reports say disease-linked clones showed up significantly more in matched ankylosing spondylitis synovial fluid.

The sequence was collected from a male donor with ankylosing spondylitis. Sequencing used blood, either unsorted or a sorted T cell fraction (not recorded which).

The chain's CDR3 is CSARRTGVGYTF. The DNA for the CDR3 is TGCAGTGCTAGACGGACAGGGGTCGGCTACACCTTC. J is TRBJ1-2 and V is TRBV20-1; 9 bases match TRBD1. V was clipped by 2 bases and J by 8 bases; unmatched bases: 3. In germline, CDR1 is DFQATT, CDR2 SNEGSKA (reference sequence). The CDR3 has 12 residues.